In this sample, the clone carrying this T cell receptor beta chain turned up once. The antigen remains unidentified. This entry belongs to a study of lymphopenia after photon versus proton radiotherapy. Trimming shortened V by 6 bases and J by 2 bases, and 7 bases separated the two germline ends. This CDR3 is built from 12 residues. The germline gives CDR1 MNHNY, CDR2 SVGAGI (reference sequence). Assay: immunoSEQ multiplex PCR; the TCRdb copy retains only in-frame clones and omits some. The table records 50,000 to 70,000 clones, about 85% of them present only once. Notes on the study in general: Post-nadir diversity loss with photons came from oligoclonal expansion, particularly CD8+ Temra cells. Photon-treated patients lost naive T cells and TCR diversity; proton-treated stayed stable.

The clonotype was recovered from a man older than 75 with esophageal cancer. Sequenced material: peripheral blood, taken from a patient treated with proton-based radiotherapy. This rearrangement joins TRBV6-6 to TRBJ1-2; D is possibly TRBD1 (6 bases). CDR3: CASRGQNYGYTF. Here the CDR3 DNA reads TGTGCCAGCAGAGGACAGAACTATGGCTACACCTTC.